The 20 T cell receptor beta chains listed next were all sequenced from one sample in a study of T cells after somatic rescue of genetic block. Clones were read by immunoSEQ multiplex PCR, and TCRdb kept only the in-frame ones, dropping some. Of over 95,000 clones in the sample, 75% to 95% were seen once. Sequencing was carried out using peripheral blood mononuclear cells (PBMCs). The receptors were gathered from a woman younger than 35.

In this sample, this clone turned up once. The V gene is TRBV30, the J gene TRBJ1-2, with D unclear. Germline assignment: CDR1 GTSNPN and CDR2 SVGIG (reference sequence). This CDR3 contains 13 residues. The V and J ends lost 2 bases and 4 bases respectively, with 11 bases between them. The CDR3 sequence: CAWSKSTAYGYTF. The CDR3 region has the DNA TGTGCCTGGAGTAAAAGTACAGCCTATGGCTACACCTTC. Full variable domain (rest looked up from reference TRBV30 and TRBJ1-2): SQTIHQWPATLVQPVGSPLSLECTVEGTSNPNLYWYRQAAGRGLQLLFYSVGIGQISSEVPQNLSASRPQDRQFILSSKKLLLSDSGFYLCAWSKSTAYGYTFGSGTRLTVV.

The rearrangement joins TRBV18 to TRBJ1-1; no clear D. The CDR3 length is 13 residues. The germline V and J ends were trimmed by 3 bases and 11 bases, with 16 bases remaining between them. Looked up from germline, CDR1 is KGHSH and CDR2 is LQKENI. CDR3 region: CASSPPSVGKAFF. CDR3 bases: TGTGCCAGCTCACCCCCGAGTGTAGGGAAGGCTTTCTTT.

The CDR3 loop is CSSGSKETQYF. The CDR3 nucleotides are TGCAGTTCAGGGTCCAAAGAGACCCAGTACTTC. V and J are TRBV20-1 and TRBJ2-5, with D perhaps TRBD1 (5 bases). Trimming cost V 8 bases and J 3 bases, with 10 bases left between them. Germline V CDR1 and CDR2: DFQATT, SNEGSKA (reference sequence). CDR3 length equals 11 residues.

The chain has TRBV10-3 and TRBJ1-2; possibly TRBD1 for D (6 bases). This CDR3 is 15 amino acids long. V dropped 4 bases and J dropped 5 bases, with 17 bases sitting between them. Per germline, CDR1 ENHRY and CDR2 SYGVKD. The CDR3 loop is CAISGGTGTSYGYTF. CDR3 coding DNA: TGTGCCATCAGTGGGGGTACAGGGACCTCTTATGGCTACACCTTC.

The chain carries TRBV28 and TRBJ1-5; no firm D call. The CDR3 spans 15 residues. Germline CDR1 and CDR2: MDHEN and SYDVKM. V lost 4 bases, J lost 2 bases, and 12 bases lay in between. As DNA, the CDR3 is TGTGCCAGCAGTTGGCCCCACCAGGGCAATCAGCCCCAGCATTTT. Translating it yields CASSWPHQGNQPQHF.

This sequence joins TRBV15 and TRBJ1-3; D gene ambiguous. CDR3 length: 17 amino acids. Per germline, CDR1 LNHNV and CDR2 YYDKDF (reference sequence). Trimming took 3 bases from V and 4 from J, leaving 19 bases between them. CDR3 amino acids: CATSRLADLFTGNTIYF. The CDR3 DNA reads TGTGCCACCAGCAGGCTGGCAGACCTCTTTACGGGAAACACCATATATTTT.

This CDR3 is CASSLGQARPETQYF. DNA for the CDR3: TGTGCCAGCAGCTTAGGCCAGGCTAGGCCAGAGACCCAGTACTTC. The chain recombines TRBV13 with TRBJ2-5; D gene uncertain. Between the trimmed V and J ends, which lost 0 bases and 4 bases, there was a span of 12 bases. The CDR3 runs 15 residues. The germline gives CDR1 PRHDT, CDR2 FYEKMQ (reference sequence). The entire variable domain, with the rest obtained from reference TRBV13 and TRBJ2-5, is as follows: AAGVIQSPRHLIKEKRETATLKCYPIPRHDTVYWYQQGPGQDPQFLISFYEKMQSDKGSIPDRFSAQQFSDYHSELNMSSLELGDSALYFCASSLGQARPETQYFGPGTRLLVL.

This sequence joins TRBV7-3 and TRBJ2-2; TRBD2 matches at 7 bases. V was pared by 1 base and J by 0 bases, with 2 bases of the junction left unmatched. The length of the CDR3 is 16 residues. CDR1 SGHTA and CDR2 FQGTGA come from the germline V gene. The CDR3 sequence: CASSLRAGANTGELFF. The CDR3 DNA reads TGTGCCAGCAGCTTAAGGGCGGGGGCGAACACCGGGGAGCTGTTTTTT.

The chain recombines TRBV4-1 with TRBJ2-7; 9 nucleotides agree with TRBD1. V lost 0 bases to trimming and J lost 3 bases; unmatched junction nucleotides: 3. Germline V gene sequence: CDR1 MGHRA, CDR2 YSYEKL. The CDR3 runs 15 residues. Written as DNA, the CDR3 is TGCGCCAGCAGCCAAGAAGGGACAGGGAGCTACGAGCAGTACTTC. Protein: CASSQEGTGSYEQYF.

The chain joins TRBV15 to TRBJ1-1; the D gene is possibly TRBD1 (5 bases). V was trimmed by 1 base and J by 2 bases, leaving 14 bases between them. CDR1 is LNHNV, CDR2 YYDKDF, per germline (reference sequence). The CDR3 runs 16 residues. The CDR3 loop is CATSRVPGVGNTEAFF. Here the CDR3 DNA reads TGTGCCACCAGCAGAGTCCCGGGGGTGGGAAACACTGAAGCTTTCTTT. Filled out from reference TRBV15 and TRBJ1-1, the complete variable domain reads DAMVIQNPRYQVTQFGKPVTLSCSQTLNHNVMYWYQQKSSQAPKLLFHYYDKDFNNEADTPDNFQSRRPNTSFCFLDIRSPGLGDTAMYLCATSRVPGVGNTEAFFGQGTRLTVV.

V and J are TRBV14 and TRBJ2-7; D call uncertain. Trimming left V 5 bases short and J 2 bases short, with 4 bases between. Per germline, CDR1 SGHDN and CDR2 FVKESK. The CDR3 runs 11 residues. CDR3 nucleotide sequence: TGTGCCAGCAGCATCACCTACGAGCAGTACTTC. This translates into CASSITYEQYF.

The chain uses TRBV15 and TRBJ1-4; TRBD1 aligns across 8 bases. This CDR3 comprises 15 residues. Germline V CDR1 and CDR2: LNHNV, YYDKDF (reference sequence). With V trimmed by 5 bases and J by 8 bases, 10 bases remained unmatched. CDR3 coding DNA: TGTGCCACCAGCCCAGATCAGGGGGCGCGGGAAAAACTGTTTTTT. It translates to CATSPDQGAREKLFF.

The V and J genes are TRBV7-9 and TRBJ2-2; D is unclear. The CDR3 is 14 amino acids. Per the germline V gene, CDR1 is SEHNR and CDR2 is FQNEAQ (reference sequence). With 1 base removed from V and 4 bases from J, the gap between germline ends came to 7 bases. The CDR3 loop reads CASSLDRSTGELFF. In DNA, the CDR3 is TGTGCCAGCAGCTTAGATAGATCCACCGGGGAGCTGTTTTTT.

The rearrangement joins TRBV28 to TRBJ1-2; 10 bases map to TRBD1. The J segment lost 5 bases and the V segment lost 6 bases, leaving 3 bases of the junction unmatched. The CDR3 runs to 13 residues. Germline CDR1 reads MDHEN; CDR2 reads SYDVKM. CDR3 bases: TGTGCCAGCAGCCCGGGACAGGGGTATGGCTACACCTTC. Amino acid sequence: CASSPGQGYGYTF.

This rearrangement joins TRBV5-1 to TRBJ1-3; D possibly corresponds to TRBD1 (6 bases). V was cut by 5 bases and J by 4 bases, with 13 bases left in between. The CDR3 totals 14 residues. CDR1 SGHRS and CDR2 YFSETQ come from the germline V gene. As DNA, the CDR3 is TGCGCCAGCAGGGGGGCAGGGGAAGGAAACACCATATATTTT. The encoded protein is CASRGAGEGNTIYF.

The chain uses TRBV19 and TRBJ2-1, with TRBD1 identical over 10 bases. Looked up from germline, CDR1 is LNHDA and CDR2 is SQIVND (reference sequence). V dropped 6 bases and J dropped 3; count of bases not matched to a gene: 8. This CDR3 comprises 16 residues. CDR3 nucleotide sequence: TGTGCCAGTAGCCTTCGACAGGGGGCGTTCTACAATGAGCAGTTCTTC. It yields the protein CASSLRQGAFYNEQFF.

This chain's CDR3 is CASSQSTDRGCSEVLRPLNPEAFF. DNA of the CDR3: TGCGCCAGCAGTCAATCGACGGACAGGGGGTGCTCGGAGGTCTTAAGACCGCTTAATCCTGAAGCTTTCTTT. The chain combines TRBV23-1 with TRBJ1-1; 10 bases map to TRBD1. TRBV23-1 belongs to the ORF category, with a function that is uncertain. The junction had 31 bases not matched to a gene; V was cut back by 0 bases and J by 6 bases. The CDR3 contains 24 residues.

The sample holds a few counts of this clone. This sequence joins TRBV18 and TRBJ1-2; TRBD1 agrees at 7 bases. The junction had 0 bases not matched to a gene; V was cut back by 2 bases and J by 3 bases. Germline loops: CDR1 KGHSH, CDR2 LQKENI. CDR3 length: 13 residues. The CDR3 coding sequence is TGTGCCAGCTCACCAGGACAGGACTATGGCTACACCTTC. Its translation: CASSPGQDYGYTF.

The genes are TRBV19 and TRBJ2-7, with D hard to call. CDR3 size: 15 residues. Trimming took 6 bases from V and 0 from J, leaving 15 bases between them. Germline V gives CDR1 LNHDA, CDR2 SQIVND (reference sequence). For the CDR3, the DNA is TGTGCCAGTAGAGACCGGGCAGCCTCCTCCTACGAGCAGTACTTC. It translates to CASRDRAASSYEQYF.

The chain couples TRBV4-1 to TRBJ2-3; the D gene could be TRBD1 or TRBD2 (5 bases each). Germline loops: CDR1 MGHRA, CDR2 YSYEKL. V shed 0 bases and J shed 4 bases, with 20 bases lying between them. The CDR3 totals 18 residues. The CDR3 nucleotides are TGCGCCAGCAGCCAAGATAGTCCGGGGACCTCGTATTCAGATACGCAGTATTTT. Amino acids: CASSQDSPGTSYSDTQYF.